The clone carrying this T cell receptor (beta chain) was detected ten times or more. Its target is unknown. Clones were read by immunoSEQ multiplex PCR, and TCRdb kept only the in-frame ones, dropping some. The sample gives about 150,000 clones, 91% of which show up once; 0.6% to 0.85% is in the top ten. This sample is drawn from a study of cytomegalovirus exposure and HLA in healthy donors. Study information: The same platform used for the roughly 600 first-cohort repertoires was also used for the 95 to 150 validation repertoires, as a later analysis reported.

Study-wide results and limits: Researchers counted 180 or so TCR beta chains as cytomegalovirus-associated.

V gave up 6 bases and J gave up 6 bases; unmatched junction bases: 5. Germline CDR1 and CDR2: SGHVS and FQNEAQ. The CDR3 runs 14 residues. The sequenced sample was PBMCs. The rearrangement uses TRBV7-8 and TRBJ2-3, with 11 bases lining up with TRBD1. This clonotype originated in a young man in good health and CMV-seronegative. CDR3 loop: CASSVDRGPDTQYF. The CDR3 DNA reads TGTGCCAGCAGTGTGGACAGGGGGCCCGATACGCAGTATTTT.